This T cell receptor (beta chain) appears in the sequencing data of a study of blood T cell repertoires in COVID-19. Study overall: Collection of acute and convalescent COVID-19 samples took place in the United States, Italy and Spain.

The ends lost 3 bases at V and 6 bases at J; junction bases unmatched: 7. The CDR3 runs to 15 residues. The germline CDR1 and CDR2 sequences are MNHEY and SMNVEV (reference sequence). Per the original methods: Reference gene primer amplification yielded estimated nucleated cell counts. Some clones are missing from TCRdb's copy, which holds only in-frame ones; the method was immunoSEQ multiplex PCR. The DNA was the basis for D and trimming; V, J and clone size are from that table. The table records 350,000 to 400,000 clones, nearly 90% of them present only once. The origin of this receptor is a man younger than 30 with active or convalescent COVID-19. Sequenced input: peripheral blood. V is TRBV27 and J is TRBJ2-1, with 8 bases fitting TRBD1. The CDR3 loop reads CASSFSGQGSNEQFF. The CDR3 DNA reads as TGTGCCAGCAGTTTTTCAGGACAGGGTTCCAATGAGCAGTTCTTC.